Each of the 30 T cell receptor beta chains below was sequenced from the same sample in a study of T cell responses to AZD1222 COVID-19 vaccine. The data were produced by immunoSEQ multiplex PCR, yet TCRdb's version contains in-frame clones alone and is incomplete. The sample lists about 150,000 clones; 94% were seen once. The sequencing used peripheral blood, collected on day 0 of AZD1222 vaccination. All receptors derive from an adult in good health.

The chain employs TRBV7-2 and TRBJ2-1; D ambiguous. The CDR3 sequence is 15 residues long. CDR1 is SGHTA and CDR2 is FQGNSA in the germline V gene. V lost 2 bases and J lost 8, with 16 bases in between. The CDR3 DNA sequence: TGTGCCAGCAGCTTAATCTGGACCACCCGTCATGAGCAGTTCTTC. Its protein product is CASSLIWTTRHEQFF.

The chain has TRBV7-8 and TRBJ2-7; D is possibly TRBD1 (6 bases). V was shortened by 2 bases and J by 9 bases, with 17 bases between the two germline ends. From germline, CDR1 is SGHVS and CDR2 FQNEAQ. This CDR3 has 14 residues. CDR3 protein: CASSLSQGDLRQYV. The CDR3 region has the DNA TGTGCCAGCAGCTTATCACAGGGCGACCTAAGGCAGTACGTC.

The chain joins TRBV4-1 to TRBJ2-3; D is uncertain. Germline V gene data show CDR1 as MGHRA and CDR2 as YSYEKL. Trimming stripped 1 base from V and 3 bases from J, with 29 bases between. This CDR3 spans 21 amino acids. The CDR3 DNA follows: TGCGCCAGCAGCCAAGCTGGTCGCTGGCAGGCCCCATTCCGGTTGACAGATACGCAGTATTTT. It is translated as CASSQAGRWQAPFRLTDTQYF.

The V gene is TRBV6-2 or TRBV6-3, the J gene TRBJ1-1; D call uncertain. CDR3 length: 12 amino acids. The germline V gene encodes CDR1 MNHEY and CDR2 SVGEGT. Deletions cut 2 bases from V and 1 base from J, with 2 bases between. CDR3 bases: TGTGCCAGCAGTTACAGGAACACTGAAGCTTTCTTT. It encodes CASSYRNTEAFF.

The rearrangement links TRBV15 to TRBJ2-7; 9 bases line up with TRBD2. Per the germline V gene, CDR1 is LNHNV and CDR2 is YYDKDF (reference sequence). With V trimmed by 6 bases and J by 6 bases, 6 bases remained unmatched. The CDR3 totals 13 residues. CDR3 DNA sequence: TGTGCCACCAGACGAGCGGGGGGCCGCGAGCAGTACGTC. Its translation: CATRRAGGREQYV.

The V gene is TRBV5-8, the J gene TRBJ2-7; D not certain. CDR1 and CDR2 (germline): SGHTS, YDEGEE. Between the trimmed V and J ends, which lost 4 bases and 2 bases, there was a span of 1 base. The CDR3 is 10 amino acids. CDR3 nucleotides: TGTGCCAGCAGCGCCTACGAGCAGTACGTC. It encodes CASSAYEQYV.

CDR3 coding DNA: TGTGCCAGCAGCCCTAGTGGGGACAGTGGGTATGGCTACACCTTC. Its protein is CASSPSGDSGYGYTF. The chain is built from TRBV9 and TRBJ1-2; 7 nucleotides line up with TRBD1. Germline V lookup: CDR1 SGDLS, CDR2 YYNGEE. This CDR3 contains 15 residues. V gave up 4 bases and J gave up 5 bases; unmatched junction bases: 11. The full variable domain, in which reference TRBV9 and TRBJ1-2 provide the parts outside the CDR3, is DSGVTQTPKHLITATGQRVTLRCSPRSGDLSVYWYQQSLDQGLQFLIQYYNGEERAKGNILERFSAQQFPDLHSELNLSSLELGDSALYFCASSPSGDSGYGYTFGSGTRLTVV.

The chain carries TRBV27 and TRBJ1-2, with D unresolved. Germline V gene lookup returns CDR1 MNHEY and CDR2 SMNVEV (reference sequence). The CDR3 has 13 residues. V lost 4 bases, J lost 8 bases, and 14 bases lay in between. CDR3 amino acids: CASSSWAPGGYTF. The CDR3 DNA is TGTGCCAGCAGTTCCTGGGCCCCGGGCGGCTACACCTTC.

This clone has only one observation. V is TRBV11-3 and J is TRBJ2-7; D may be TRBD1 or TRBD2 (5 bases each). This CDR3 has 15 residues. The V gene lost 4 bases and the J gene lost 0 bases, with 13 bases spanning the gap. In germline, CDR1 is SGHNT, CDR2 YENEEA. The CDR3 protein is CASSWGGHSSYEQYV. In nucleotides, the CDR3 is TGTGCCAGCAGCTGGGGCGGGCATAGCTCCTACGAGCAGTACGTC.

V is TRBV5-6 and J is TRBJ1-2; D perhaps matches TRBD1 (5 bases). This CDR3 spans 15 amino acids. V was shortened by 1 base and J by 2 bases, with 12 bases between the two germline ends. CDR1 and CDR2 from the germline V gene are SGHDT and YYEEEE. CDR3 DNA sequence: TGTGCCAGCAGCTTGAAGCTGGGGGGAAACTATGGCTACACCTTC. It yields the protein CASSLKLGGNYGYTF.

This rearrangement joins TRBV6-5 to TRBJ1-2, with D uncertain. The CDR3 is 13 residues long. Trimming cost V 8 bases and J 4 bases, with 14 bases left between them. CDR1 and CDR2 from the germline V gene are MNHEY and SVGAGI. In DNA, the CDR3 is TGTGCCAGCGGCAGCCCAAGGATCTATGGCTACACCTTC. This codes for CASGSPRIYGYTF.

CDR3 sequence reads: CASRTGFLTDTQYF. CDR3 sequence (DNA): TGTGCCAGCAGAACGGGATTCCTCACAGATACGCAGTATTTT. This chain links TRBV27 with TRBJ2-3; D perhaps matches TRBD2 (5 bases). This CDR3 spans 14 amino acids. CDR1 MNHEY and CDR2 SMNVEV come from the germline V gene (reference sequence). Deletions cut 6 bases from V and 2 bases from J, with 12 bases between.

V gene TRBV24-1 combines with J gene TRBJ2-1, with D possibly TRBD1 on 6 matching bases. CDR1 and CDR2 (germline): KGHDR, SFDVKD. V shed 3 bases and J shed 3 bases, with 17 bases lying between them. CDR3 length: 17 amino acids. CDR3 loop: CATSDNLRGNGYNEQFF. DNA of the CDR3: TGTGCCACCAGTGATAACCTTAGGGGGAATGGCTACAATGAGCAGTTCTTC.

Written as DNA, the CDR3 is TGTGCCAGTAGTATAATTTCAGGGAGGGCCAAAAACATTCAGTACTTC. Its translation is CASSIISGRAKNIQYF. The V gene is TRBV19, the J gene TRBJ2-4; D may be TRBD2 (6 bases). The CDR3 has 16 amino acids. Germline assignment: CDR1 LNHDA and CDR2 SQIVND (reference sequence). The ends were cut back, 2 bases at V and 1 base at J, with 12 bases in the middle.

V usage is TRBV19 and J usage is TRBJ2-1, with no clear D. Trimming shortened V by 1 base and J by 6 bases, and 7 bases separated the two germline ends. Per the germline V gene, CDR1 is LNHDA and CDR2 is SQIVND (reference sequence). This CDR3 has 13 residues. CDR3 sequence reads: CASSIAEFNEQFF. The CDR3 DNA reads TGTGCCAGTAGTATAGCCGAATTCAATGAGCAGTTCTTC.

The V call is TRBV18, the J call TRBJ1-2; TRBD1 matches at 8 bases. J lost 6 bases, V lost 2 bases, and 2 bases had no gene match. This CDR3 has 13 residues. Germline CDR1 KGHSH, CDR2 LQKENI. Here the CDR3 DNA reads TGTGCCAGCTCACCAAGGGGACAGGATGGCTACACCTTC. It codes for CASSPRGQDGYTF.

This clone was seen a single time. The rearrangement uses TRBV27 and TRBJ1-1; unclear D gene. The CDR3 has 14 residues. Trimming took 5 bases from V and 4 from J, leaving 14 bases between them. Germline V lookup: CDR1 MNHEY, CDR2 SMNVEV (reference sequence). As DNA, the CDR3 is TGTGCCAGCAGTCCGGGTCACGGGGTCACTGAAGCTTTCTTT. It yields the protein CASSPGHGVTEAFF.

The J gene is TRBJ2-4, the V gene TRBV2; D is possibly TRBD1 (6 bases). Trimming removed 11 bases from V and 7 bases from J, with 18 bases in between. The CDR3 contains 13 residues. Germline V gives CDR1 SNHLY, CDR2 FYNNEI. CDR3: CADRPQGPNIQYF. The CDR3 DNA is TGTGCCGACCGGCCCCAGGGGCCTAACATTCAGTACTTC.

The CDR3 DNA reads TGTGCTTGCTGCGGGGTAGCGGGCGATCTGAATTTCTTC. Translation: CACCGVAGDLNFF. V gene TRBV27 combines with J gene TRBJ2-1; 7 bases line up with TRBD2. CDR1 and CDR2 (germline): MNHEY, SMNVEV (reference sequence). The CDR3 spans 13 residues.

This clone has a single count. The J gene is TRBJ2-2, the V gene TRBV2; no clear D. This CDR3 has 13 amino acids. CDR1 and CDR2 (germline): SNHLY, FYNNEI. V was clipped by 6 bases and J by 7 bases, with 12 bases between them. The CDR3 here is CASRTDKGGELFF. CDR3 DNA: TGTGCCAGCAGAACAGATAAGGGCGGGGAGCTGTTTTTT.

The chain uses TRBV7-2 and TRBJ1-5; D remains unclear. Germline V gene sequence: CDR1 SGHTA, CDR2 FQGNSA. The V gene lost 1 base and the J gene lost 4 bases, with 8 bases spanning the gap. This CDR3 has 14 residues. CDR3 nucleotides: TGTGCCAGCAGCTTAGTGGCAGGTAATCAGCCCCAGCATTTT. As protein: CASSLVAGNQPQHF.

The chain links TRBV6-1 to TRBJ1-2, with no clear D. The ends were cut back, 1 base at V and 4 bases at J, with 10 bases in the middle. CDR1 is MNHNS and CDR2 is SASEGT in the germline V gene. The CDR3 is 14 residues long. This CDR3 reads CASSEGRVGYGYTF. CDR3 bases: TGTGCCAGCAGTGAAGGGAGGGTGGGCTATGGCTACACCTTC.

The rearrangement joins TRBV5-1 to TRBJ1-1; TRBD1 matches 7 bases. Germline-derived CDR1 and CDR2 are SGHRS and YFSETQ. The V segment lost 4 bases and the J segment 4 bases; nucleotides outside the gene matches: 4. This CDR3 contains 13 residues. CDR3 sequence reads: CASSQGQTTEAFF. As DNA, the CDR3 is TGCGCCAGCAGCCAGGGACAGACCACTGAAGCTTTCTTT.

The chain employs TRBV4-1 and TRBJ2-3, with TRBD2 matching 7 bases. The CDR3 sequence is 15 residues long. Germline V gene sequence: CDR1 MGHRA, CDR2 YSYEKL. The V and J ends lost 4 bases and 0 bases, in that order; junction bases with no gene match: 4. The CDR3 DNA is TGCGCCAGCAGCCGAGAGGGAGGGAGCACAGATACGCAGTATTTT. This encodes CASSREGGSTDTQYF.

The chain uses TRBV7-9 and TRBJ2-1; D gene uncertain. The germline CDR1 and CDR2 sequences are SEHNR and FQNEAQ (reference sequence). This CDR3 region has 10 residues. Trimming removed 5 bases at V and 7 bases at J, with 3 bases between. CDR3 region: CASSKNEQFF. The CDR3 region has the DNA TGTGCCAGCAGCAAAAATGAGCAGTTCTTC.

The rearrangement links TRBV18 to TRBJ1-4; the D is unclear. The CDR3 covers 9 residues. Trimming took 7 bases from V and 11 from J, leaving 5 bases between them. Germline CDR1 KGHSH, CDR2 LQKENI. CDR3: CASFGKLFF. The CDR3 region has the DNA TGTGCCAGCTTCGGGAAACTGTTTTTT.

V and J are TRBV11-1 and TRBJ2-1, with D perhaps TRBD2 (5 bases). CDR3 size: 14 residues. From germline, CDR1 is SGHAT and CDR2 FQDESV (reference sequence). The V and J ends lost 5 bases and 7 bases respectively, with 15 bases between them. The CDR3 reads CASSILAPRNEQFF. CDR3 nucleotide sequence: TGTGCCAGCAGCATCTTAGCGCCGAGGAATGAGCAGTTCTTC.

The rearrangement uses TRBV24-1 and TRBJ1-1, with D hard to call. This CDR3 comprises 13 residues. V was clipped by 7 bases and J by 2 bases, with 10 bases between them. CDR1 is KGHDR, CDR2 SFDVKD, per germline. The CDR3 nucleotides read TGTGCCACCAGACGGCAGCCTAACACTGAAGCTTTCTTT. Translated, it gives CATRRQPNTEAFF.

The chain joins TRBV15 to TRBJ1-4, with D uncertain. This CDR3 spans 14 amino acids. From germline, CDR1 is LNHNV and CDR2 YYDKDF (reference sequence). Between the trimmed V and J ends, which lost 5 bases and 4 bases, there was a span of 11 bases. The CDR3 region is CATSRVNFNEKLFF. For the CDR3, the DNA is TGTGCCACCAGCCGAGTAAACTTTAATGAAAAACTGTTTTTT.

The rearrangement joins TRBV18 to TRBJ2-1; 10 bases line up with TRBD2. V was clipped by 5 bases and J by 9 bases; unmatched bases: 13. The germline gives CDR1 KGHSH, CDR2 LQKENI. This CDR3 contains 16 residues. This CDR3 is CASSFNSGRTIGEQFF. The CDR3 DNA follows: TGTGCCAGCTCATTTAATAGCGGGAGGACCATCGGTGAGCAGTTCTTC.